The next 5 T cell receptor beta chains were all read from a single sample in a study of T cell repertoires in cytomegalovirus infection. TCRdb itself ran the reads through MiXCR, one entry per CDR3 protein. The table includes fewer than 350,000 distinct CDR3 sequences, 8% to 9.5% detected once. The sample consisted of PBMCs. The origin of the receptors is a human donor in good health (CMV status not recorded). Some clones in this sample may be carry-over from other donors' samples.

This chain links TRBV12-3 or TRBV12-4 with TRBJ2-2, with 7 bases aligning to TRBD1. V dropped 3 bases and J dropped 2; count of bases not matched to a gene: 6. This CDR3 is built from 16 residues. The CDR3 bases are TGTGCCAGCAGTTTCAACCAGGGGGTAAACACCGGGGAGCTGTTTTTT. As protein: CASSFNQGVNTGELFF.

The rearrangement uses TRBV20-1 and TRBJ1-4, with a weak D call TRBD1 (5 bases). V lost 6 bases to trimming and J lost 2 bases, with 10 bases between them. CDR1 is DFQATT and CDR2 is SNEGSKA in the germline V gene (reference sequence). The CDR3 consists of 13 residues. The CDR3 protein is CSAVEGTNEKLFF. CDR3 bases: TGCAGTGCGGTCGAGGGGACTAATGAAAAACTGTTTTTT.

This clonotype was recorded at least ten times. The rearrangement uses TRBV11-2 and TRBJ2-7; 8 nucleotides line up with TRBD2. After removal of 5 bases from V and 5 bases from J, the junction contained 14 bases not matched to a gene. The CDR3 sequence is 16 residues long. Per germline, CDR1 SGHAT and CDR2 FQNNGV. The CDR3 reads CASSALRAGAPNEQYF. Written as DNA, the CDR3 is TGTGCCAGCAGCGCGTTACGAGCGGGAGCCCCCAACGAGCAGTACTTC. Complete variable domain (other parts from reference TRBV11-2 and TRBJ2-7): EAGVAQSPRYKIIEKRQSVAFWCNPISGHATLYWYQQILGQGPKLLIQFQNNGVVDDSQLPKDRFSAERLKGVDSTLKIQPAKLEDSAVYLCASSALRAGAPNEQYFGPGTRLTVT.

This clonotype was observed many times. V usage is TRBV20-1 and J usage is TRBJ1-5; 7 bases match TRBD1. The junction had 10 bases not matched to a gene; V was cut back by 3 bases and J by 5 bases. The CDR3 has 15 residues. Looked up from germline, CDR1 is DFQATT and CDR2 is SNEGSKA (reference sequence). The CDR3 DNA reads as TGCAGTGCTAGCTACAGGGGACGGAACTATCAGCCCCAGCATTTT. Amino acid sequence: CSASYRGRNYQPQHF.

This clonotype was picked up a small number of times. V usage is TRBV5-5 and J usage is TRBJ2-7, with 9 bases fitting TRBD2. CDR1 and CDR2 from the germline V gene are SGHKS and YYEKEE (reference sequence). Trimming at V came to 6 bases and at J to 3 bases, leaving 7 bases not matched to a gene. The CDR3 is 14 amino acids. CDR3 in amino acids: CASIPGLASYEQYF. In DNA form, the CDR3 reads TGTGCCAGCATCCCTGGACTAGCGAGCTACGAGCAGTACTTC.